The 18 T cell receptor beta chains given below trace back to one sample, sequenced in a study of T-cell reconstitution after alpha-beta-depleted transplantation in children. TCRbeta library preparation incorporated unique molecular identifiers. One entry per CDR3 protein results from TCRdb running MiXCR on the PCR reads. The sample has 600,000 to 800,000 distinct CDR3 sequences; under 15% are singletons. The sample in question was PBMCs, obtained before TCRalphabeta/CD19-depleted stem cell transplant. The receptors derive from a girl aged 2 to 10 with congenital amegakaryocytic thrombocytopenia, due to receive a stem cell transplant.

The table lists this clonotype with a count of one. A much bigger clone sits one base away, suggesting this may be a read error. The chain has TRBV10-3 and TRBJ1-2; TRBD1 matches at 7 bases. CDR1 is ENHRY, CDR2 SYGVKD, per germline. Trimming removed 6 bases from V and 6 bases from J; junction bases left unmatched: 7. The CDR3 covers 13 residues. In nucleotides, the CDR3 is TGTGCCATCAGAGAAGTCAGGGGGGATGGCTACACCTTC. Protein sequence: CAIREVRGDGYTF.

This clonotype has just a few counts. The chain carries TRBV27 and TRBJ2-7, with D hard to call. V was cut by 7 bases and J by 4 bases, with 14 bases left in between. Per the germline V gene, CDR1 is MNHEY and CDR2 is SMNVEV (reference sequence). The length of the CDR3 is 13 residues. The DNA for the CDR3 is TGTGCCAGCAAACGCAGCGCCGATTACGAGCAGTACTTC. It is translated as CASKRSADYEQYF.

The rearrangement joins TRBV28 to TRBJ2-1, with 11 bases identical to TRBD2. Trimming at V came to 5 bases and at J to 15 bases, leaving 12 bases not matched to a gene. Germline CDR1 reads MDHEN; CDR2 reads SYDVKM. The CDR3 has 14 residues. The CDR3 DNA sequence: TGTGCCAGCAGTGCCGTAGCGGGAGGGCCCCTAAGGTTCTTC. The encoded protein is CASSAVAGGPLRFF.

This clonotype was detected many times. The rearrangement links TRBV7-9 to TRBJ2-1, with D unclear. Looked up from germline, CDR1 is SEHNR and CDR2 is FQNEAQ (reference sequence). V was pared by 5 bases and J by 4 bases, with 15 bases between. This CDR3 has 15 residues. The CDR3 DNA is TGTGCCAGCAGCCCCACTTGGACCTCGTACAATGAGCAGTTCTTC. Protein product: CASSPTWTSYNEQFF.

This clonotype was seen at least ten times. The chain carries TRBV7-3 and TRBJ2-1; D call uncertain. CDR1 and CDR2 from the germline V gene are SGHTA and FQGTGA. This CDR3 contains 12 residues. CDR3 residues: CRLGKTYNEQFF. The CDR3 nucleotides read TGTCGCTTAGGGAAAACCTACAATGAGCAGTTCTTC.

V and J are TRBV20-1 and TRBJ2-1, with 8 bases fitting TRBD2. Germline CDR1 is DFQATT and CDR2 is SNEGSKA (reference sequence). CDR3 length: 14 residues. V trimming: 3 bases; J trimming: 4 bases; junction bases outside the gene matches: 5. The CDR3 spells CSASRSGGYNEQFF. CDR3 DNA sequence: TGCAGTGCTAGTCGCTCGGGAGGGTACAATGAGCAGTTCTTC.

This clonotype showed up many times. V and J are TRBV14 and TRBJ2-7; the D gene is possibly TRBD2 (6 bases). This CDR3 comprises 15 residues. V was pared by 1 base and J by 0 bases, with 10 bases between. Germline V gene lookup returns CDR1 SGHDN and CDR2 FVKESK. This CDR3 reads CASSQGLAFSYEQYF. The CDR3 nucleotides are TGTGCCAGCAGCCAAGGGCTAGCGTTCTCCTACGAGCAGTACTTC.

This clonotype was counted between two and nine times. The chain joins TRBV7-6 to TRBJ1-4, with a weak D call TRBD1 (6 bases). V was clipped by 1 base and J by 6 bases, with 9 bases between them. Germline CDR1 and CDR2: SGHVS and FNYEAQ. CDR3 length equals 14 residues. CDR3 bases: TGTGCCAGCAGCTTAGAAGGGGGGTATGAAAAACTGTTTTTT. Amino acid sequence: CASSLEGGYEKLFF.

This clonotype was seen ten or more times. This chain joins TRBV4-1 and TRBJ2-7; D remains ambiguous. Trimming took 4 bases from V and 0 from J, leaving 16 bases between them. Germline values: CDR1 MGHRA, CDR2 YSYEKL. There are 16 residues in the CDR3. The CDR3 spells CASSPLTLISSYEQYF. The CDR3 nucleotides read TGCGCCAGCAGCCCTCTAACGTTAATCTCCTCCTACGAGCAGTACTTC.

This clonotype was counted many times. The V gene is TRBV20-1, the J gene TRBJ1-5; 8 bases map to TRBD1. V lost 6 bases and J lost 4; bases outside the gene matches: 11. CDR3 length: 15 amino acids. In germline, CDR1 is DFQATT, CDR2 SNEGSKA (reference sequence). The CDR3 sequence is CSATRVGQANQPQHF. As DNA, the CDR3 is TGCAGTGCCACCCGGGTGGGACAGGCTAATCAGCCCCAGCATTTT.

The chain couples TRBV2 to TRBJ2-1; 8 positions agree with TRBD2. The germline gives CDR1 SNHLY, CDR2 FYNNEI. Trimming cost V 0 bases and J 8 bases; bases outside gene matches: 9. The CDR3 consists of 16 residues. The CDR3 nucleotides are TGTGCCAGCAGTGAAGCGCTTCTTAGCGGGGCCCATGAGCAGTTCTTC. Translating it yields CASSEALLSGAHEQFF.

The rearrangement links TRBV6-1 to TRBJ2-1; 7 nucleotides agree with TRBD1. V shed 7 bases and J 2 bases; nucleotides not matched to a gene: 5. This CDR3 region has 14 residues. Germline V gives CDR1 MNHNS, CDR2 SASEGT. The DNA of the CDR3 is TGTGCCAGCAATCTACAGGGGACCTACAATGAGCAGTTCTTC. As protein: CASNLQGTYNEQFF.

This clonotype was recorded a few times. The chain uses TRBV20-1 and TRBJ2-7; perhaps D is TRBD1 or TRBD2 (5 bases each). Germline values: CDR1 DFQATT, CDR2 SNEGSKA (reference sequence). This CDR3 region has 13 residues. Between the trimmed V and J ends, which lost 6 bases and 6 bases, there was a span of 18 bases. The CDR3 here is CSATPGTAFEQYF. Here the CDR3 DNA reads TGCAGTGCCACGCCCGGGACCGCCTTCGAGCAGTACTTC.

This clonotype was seen a few times. This chain joins TRBV20-1 and TRBJ2-7, with 10 bases that match TRBD2. The CDR3 totals 15 residues. The ends lost 1 base at V and 7 bases at J; junction bases unmatched: 10. Looked up from germline, CDR1 is DFQATT and CDR2 is SNEGSKA (reference sequence). The CDR3 protein is CSARGRAGGVREQYF. Written as DNA, the CDR3 is TGCAGTGCTAGAGGAAGAGCGGGAGGGGTAAGGGAGCAGTACTTC.

The gene calls are TRBV20-1 and TRBJ2-2; tentatively, D is TRBD1 or TRBD2 (5 bases each). The CDR3 length is 13 residues. V shed 7 bases and J shed 4 bases, with 13 bases lying between them. CDR1 is DFQATT and CDR2 is SNEGSKA in the germline V gene (reference sequence). The CDR3 DNA sequence: TGCAGTGGATGGAAGGGGAGCACCGGGGAGCTGTTTTTT. It yields the protein CSGWKGSTGELFF.

This clonotype was seen at least ten times. Written as DNA, the CDR3 is TGCGCCAGCAGCTTGGCGACTTCTAACGGGGAGCTGTTTTTT. Translating gives CASSLATSNGELFF. The genes are TRBV5-1 and TRBJ2-2; D remains ambiguous. Germline V gives CDR1 SGHRS, CDR2 YFSETQ. This CDR3 spans 14 amino acids. V gave up 0 bases and J gave up 7 bases, with 10 bases separating them.

This clonotype was recorded at least ten times. CDR3 loop: CASSSGGYGYTF. In nucleotides, the CDR3 is TGCGCCAGCAGCTCGGGGGGCTATGGCTACACCTTC. The rearrangement uses TRBV5-1 and TRBJ1-2, with D perhaps TRBD1 (5 bases). This CDR3 contains 12 residues. The germline gives CDR1 SGHRS, CDR2 YFSETQ. The germline V and J ends were trimmed by 3 bases and 4 bases, with 7 bases remaining between them.

Turning to this clonotype: A clone one base away is much larger, so this may be a read error. The chain employs TRBV29-1 and TRBJ2-1, with TRBD1 as a possible D gene (5 bases). The germline CDR1 and CDR2 sequences are SQVTM and ANQGSEA. The CDR3 sequence is 12 residues long. The CDR3 nucleotides are TGCAGCGTTGACAGGACATACAATGAGCATTTCTTC. The encoded protein is CSVDRTYNEHFF.